The TCR beta chain under discussion was sequenced for a study of blood T cell repertoires in COVID-19. Looking at the study overall: Researchers got acute and convalescent COVID-19 samples from the United States, Italy and Spain. From T cells, B-cell-depleted T cells, or PBMCs came the material, which was cDNA or gDNA.

CDR1 and CDR2 (germline): MNHEY, SVGAGI. V was clipped by 5 bases and J by 4 bases; unmatched bases: 5. The CDR3 is 15 amino acids. In the source study's methods: Quantification of nucleated cells was approximated via reference gene primer amplification. Assay used: immunoSEQ multiplex PCR; TCRdb lists only in-frame clones, some missing. D and trimming come from the DNA, and the V and J calls and clone size come from that table. This repertoire shows roughly 200,000 clones, 85% to 90% found once; its top ten account for 0.62%. This sequence joins TRBV6-5 and TRBJ2-7, with 13 bases lining up with TRBD2. The TCR was taken from a man in his fifties or sixties with acute or convalescent COVID-19. Sequenced input: peripheral blood. The CDR3 spells CASSLRTSGSYEQYF. CDR3 DNA: TGTGCCAGCAGTCTACGGACTAGCGGGAGTTACGAGCAGTACTTC.